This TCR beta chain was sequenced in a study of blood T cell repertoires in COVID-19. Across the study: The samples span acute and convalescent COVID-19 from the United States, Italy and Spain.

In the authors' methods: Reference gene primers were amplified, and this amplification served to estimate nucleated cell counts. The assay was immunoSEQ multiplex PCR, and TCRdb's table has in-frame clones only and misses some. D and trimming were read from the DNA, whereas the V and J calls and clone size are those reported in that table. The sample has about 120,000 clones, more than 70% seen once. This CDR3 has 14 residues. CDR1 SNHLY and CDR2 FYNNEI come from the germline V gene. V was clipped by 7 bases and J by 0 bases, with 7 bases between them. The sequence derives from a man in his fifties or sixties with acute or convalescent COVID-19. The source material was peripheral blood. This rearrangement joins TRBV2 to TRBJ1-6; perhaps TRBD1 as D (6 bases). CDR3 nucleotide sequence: TGTGCCAGCATACAGGGCTCCTATAATTCACCCCTCCACTTT. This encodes CASIQGSYNSPLHF.